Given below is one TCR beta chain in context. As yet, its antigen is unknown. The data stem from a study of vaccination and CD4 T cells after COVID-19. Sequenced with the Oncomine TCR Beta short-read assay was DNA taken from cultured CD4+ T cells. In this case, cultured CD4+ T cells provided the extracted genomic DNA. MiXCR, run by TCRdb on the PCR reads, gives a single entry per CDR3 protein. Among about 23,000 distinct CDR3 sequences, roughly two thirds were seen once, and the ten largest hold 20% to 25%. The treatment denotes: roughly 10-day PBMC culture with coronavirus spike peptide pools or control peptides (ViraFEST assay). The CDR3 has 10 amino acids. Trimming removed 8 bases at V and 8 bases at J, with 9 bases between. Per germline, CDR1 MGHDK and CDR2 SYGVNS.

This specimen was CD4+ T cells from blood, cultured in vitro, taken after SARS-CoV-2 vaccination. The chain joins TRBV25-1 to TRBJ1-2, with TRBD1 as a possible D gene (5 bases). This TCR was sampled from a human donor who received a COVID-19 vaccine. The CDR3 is CASFRGGYTF. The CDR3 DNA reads TGTGCCAGCTTCCGGGGCGGCTACACCTTC.